This is a list of T cell receptor beta chains from one sample in a study of blood T cell repertoires in COVID-19. Measured with immunoSEQ multiplex PCR; TCRdb has only the in-frame clones, and not every one. The data contain approximately 300,000 clones, about nine tenths of them singletons. Sequenced sample: PBMCs or T cells enriched from blood (not recorded which). The origin of the receptors is a man in his fifties or sixties who had recovered from COVID-19. Both conserved end residues are trimmed from each CDR3.

TRBJ2-3 TRBV6-2/TRBV6-3 ASSYNGLLTDTQY
TRBJ1-5 TRBV30 AWSGRGGNQPQH
TRBJ2-7 TRBV6-5 ASSPPGGASLQY
TRBJ1-1 TRBV25-1 ASHPRQGSTEAF
TRBJ1-5 TRBV19 ASSPGQGVNYQPQH
TRBJ1-2 TRBV5-4 ASSSFRGGYGYT
TRBJ2-1 TRBV6-2/TRBV6-3 ASSKSGKWASYNEQF
TRBJ2-7 TRBV9 ASSVRGLAGSTYEQY
TRBJ1-1 TRBV6-5 ASSYSTRQGGPAF
TRBJ2-1 TRBV4-1 ASSQASGSSVNEQF
TRBJ1-5 TRBV29-1 SVTTGDSNQPQH
TRBJ2-1 TRBV6-6 ASSRGGRVYNEQF
TRBJ2-1 TRBV9 ASSVSGGMNNEQF
TRBJ1-1 TRBV11-3 ASSPPKGANTEAF
TRBJ2-5 TRBV3-1/TRBV3-2 ASSPSGGGETQY
TRBJ2-3 TRBV19 ASSEARHDTQY
TRBJ1-2 TRBV27 ASSAGNFYGYT
TRBJ2-3 TRBV5-5 ASYSDVTRSDTQY
TRBJ2-7 TRBV10-2 ASSDFPGQLYEQY
TRBJ1-5 TRBV4-2 ASSQDSGDNQPQH
TRBJ2-5 TRBV11-2 ASSLGTSGLETQY
TRBJ1-2 TRBV10-3 AAGQGLNYGYT
TRBJ2-1 TRBV10-3 AISDPRSRPDEQF
TRBJ1-5 TRBV7-6 ASSSGGNQPQH
TRBJ1-5 TRBV4-3 ASSQDLGGSNQPQH
TRBJ1-5 TRBV5-1 ASSLTTGESNQPQH
TRBJ2-1 TRBV9 ASEAGSGGSEQF
TRBJ1-1 TRBV30 AWSVYLNTEAF
TRBJ1-1 TRBV30 AWSPKGAVTEAF
TRBJ2-3 TRBV11-1 ASSPRVYGGTQY
TRBJ2-2 TRBV25-1 ASSESGAGSNTGELF
TRBJ2-3 TRBV5-4 ASSHSLGTSGKDTQY
TRBJ1-1 TRBV11-1 ASSPRGVVRGTEAF
TRBJ1-5 TRBV5-8 ASSLVLGGDSNQPQH
TRBJ1-1 TRBV28 ASSPRHRGSTEAF
TRBJ1-5 TRBV11-2 ASSFGNNQPQH
TRBJ2-3 TRBV5-5 ASSPPAGDTQY
TRBJ2-1 TRBV12-5 ASGLPWTSGGGYNEQF
TRBJ2-7 TRBV13 ANPETDRELNYEQY
TRBJ2-3 TRBV7-2 ASSLGVSTGGDTQY
TRBJ1-1 TRBV10-1 ASSKEGETEAF
TRBJ1-1 TRBV30 AWSTLGGAF
TRBJ2-1 TRBV25-1 ASSESAAWTGGNEQF
TRBJ1-6 TRBV4-1 ASSQRPAGEGNSPLH
TRBJ2-7 TRBV7-2 ASSSGLAGGLEQY
TRBJ1-1 TRBV19 ASSLPRTGPRNTEAF